A selection of T cell receptor beta chains follows, all from one sample in a study of blood T cells in healthy people across ages. TCRdb reprocessed the 5' RACE reads with MiXCR, giving one entry per CDR3 protein. Altogether over a million distinct CDR3 sequences are present, more than 40% being singletons, with the ten largest covering 18%. The sample taken for sequencing was blood. The source of these receptors is a woman aged 60-75 years in good health. CDR3s include the opening cysteine and the closing phenylalanine or tryptophan. The order of the fields is CDR3 DNA, CDR3 protein, D gene, CDR3 length, clone size, V gene, J gene. The D gene is left open where the match is weak. Clone size is shown for a subset of rows, as once, few, many or a class of expanded clone.

TGCAGTGCTAGAGCCCCTCCAGAGAACCCAGATACGCAGTATTTT	CSARAPPENPDTQYF	.	15	few	TRBV20-1	TRBJ2-3
TGTGCCAGCAGCTTATCCGGGACTAGCAGCAATGAGCAGTTCTTC	CASSLSGTSSNEQFF	TRBD2	15	.	TRBV9	TRBJ2-1
TGTGCCAGCAGCTTATTACGGGGAGGGACCCAGTACTTC	CASSLLRGGTQYF	.	13	few	TRBV7-2	TRBJ2-5
TGTGCCACCAGTGACCCCCGGGGGGGAGGAGAGACCCAGTACTTC	CATSDPRGGGETQYF	TRBD2	15	.	TRBV24-1	TRBJ2-5
TGCAGCGGTGGGGGGAGGAACTCCTACAATGAGCAGTTCTTC	CSGGGRNSYNEQFF	.	14	few	TRBV29-1	TRBJ2-1
TGTGCCAGCAGCCAAGATCTAAGACTAGTGACGTACAATGAGCAGTTCTTC	CASSQDLRLVTYNEQFF	.	17	once	TRBV4-2	TRBJ2-1
TGCAGTGCCTATGGACAGGGGGCGCCGAGCAATCAGCCCCAGCATTTT	CSAYGQGAPSNQPQHF	TRBD1	16	few	TRBV20-1	TRBJ1-5
TGCAGCGTTGATGGCGGGAAGCGGGGTGAGCAGTTCTTC	CSVDGGKRGEQFF	TRBD2	13	.	TRBV29-1	TRBJ2-1
TGCAGCGCCTCAGTGGCGGCTAGCGGATTCTTC	CSASVAASGFF	TRBD2	11	.	TRBV29-1	TRBJ2-1
TGCGCCAGCAGCTACGGACAGGTCTCTGACGAGCAGTACTTC	CASSYGQVSDEQYF	TRBD1	14	.	TRBV5-1	TRBJ2-7
TGCGCCAGCAGCTCTCAACAGGGGGTTAACTATGGCTACACCTTC	CASSSQQGVNYGYTF	TRBD1	15	.	TRBV5-1	TRBJ1-2
TGCGCCAGCAGCTCTGACTGGACAGGGAACTATGGCTACACCTTC	CASSSDWTGNYGYTF	TRBD1	15	.	TRBV5-1	TRBJ1-2
TGTGCCAGCAGCGTAGCGGACGGACGGAACTATGGCTACACCTTC	CASSVADGRNYGYTF	.	15	.	TRBV9	TRBJ1-2
TGTGCCAGCAGTACAACAGGACAGGGGGCGGAGGGCTACACCTTC	CASSTTGQGAEGYTF	TRBD1	15	.	TRBV12-3/TRBV12-4	TRBJ1-2
TGCAGTGCCAAAAAGGCGGGTGAGCAGTTCTTC	CSAKKAGEQFF	.	11	.	TRBV20-1	TRBJ2-1
TGTGCCAGCAGCTCCTCCGGGGGGGGAGAGACCCGGTATTTC	CASSSSGGGETRYF	TRBD2	14	.	TRBV28	TRBJ2-5
TGTGCCAGCAGTCCTTCGATCAAGGGTAACATTCAGTACTTC	CASSPSIKGNIQYF	.	14	few	TRBV12-3/TRBV12-4	TRBJ2-4
TGTGCCAGCAGCGTCGACAGCCCCCAGGAAAAACTGTTTTTT	CASSVDSPQEKLFF	.	14	.	TRBV6-5	TRBJ1-4
TGTGCCATCAGTAAGGCAGAAGCCTACGAGCAGTACTTC	CAISKAEAYEQYF	.	13	many	TRBV10-3	TRBJ2-7
TGTGCCAGCAGCTTAGGGCCACTAGCGGGAGGTCCGAATGAGCAGTTCTTC	CASSLGPLAGGPNEQFF	TRBD2	17	.	TRBV7-7	TRBJ2-1
TGTGCCAGCAGTGAAAGGGCTAGCGGGATAGGAACCTACGAGCAGTACTTC	CASSERASGIGTYEQYF	TRBD2	17	.	TRBV2	TRBJ2-7
TGTGCCATCAGTGATTCGCGCGGACTTTCTGGAAACACCATATATTTT	CAISDSRGLSGNTIYF	.	16	.	TRBV10-3	TRBJ1-3
TGCGCCAGCAGCGATCAAGTTCCGGCTGAAGCTTTCTTT	CASSDQVPAEAFF	.	13	few	TRBV4-1	TRBJ1-1
TGTGCCAGCAGCCAAGCCGCCGGGACAGGGGGCGTAGAGACCCAGTACTTC	CASSQAAGTGGVETQYF	TRBD1	17	.	TRBV3-1	TRBJ2-5
TGTGCCAGCAGTGAGGGGTTCGGGAAGCGGAGCTCCAAAGGAGAGCAGTTCTTC	CASSEGFGKRSSKGEQFF	.	18	.	TRBV2	TRBJ2-1
TGTGCCAGCAGCCAAGGACTAGCACAGGATACGCAGTATTTT	CASSQGLAQDTQYF	TRBD2	14	few	TRBV11-2	TRBJ2-3
TGTGCCAGCAGCCGCACCGGGACCCTGAGAGGCTACGAGCAGTACTTC	CASSRTGTLRGYEQYF	.	16	.	TRBV6-6	TRBJ2-7
TGCAGTGTGGACTATGGCTACACCTTC	CSVDYGYTF	.	9	few	TRBV20-1	TRBJ1-2
TGTGCCAGCAGCCCCTCCGGGACAGGGGATTACAATGAGCAGTTCTTC	CASSPSGTGDYNEQFF	TRBD1	16	.	TRBV7-9	TRBJ2-1
TGCAGTGCTAGGAACACCGCAGCCCGGGATCGAGGCTCTAACTATGGCTACACCTTC	CSARNTAARDRGSNYGYTF	.	19	.	TRBV20-1	TRBJ1-2
TGTGCCAGCAGTCGTCGGGACACTGGAGCCAAAAACATTCAGTACTTC	CASSRRDTGAKNIQYF	.	16	.	TRBV28	TRBJ2-4
TGTGCCAGCAGCAAAAAGTCGAGGGGCCGGCAAGAGACCCAGTACTTC	CASSKKSRGRQETQYF	.	16	.	TRBV21-1	TRBJ2-5
TGTGCCAGCAGCGTAGGGGACGACAGGGGTACAGATACGCAGTATTTT	CASSVGDDRGTDTQYF	TRBD1	16	.	TRBV9	TRBJ2-3
TGTGCCACCAGGGATTCAAGGGAGACCCAGTACTTC	CATRDSRETQYF	.	12	.	TRBV24-1	TRBJ2-5
TGTGCCAGCAGCCCCCGGGTAGGGGCTGGCGGGGGTGGCTACGAGCAGTACTTC	CASSPRVGAGGGGYEQYF	TRBD2	18	.	TRBV3-1	TRBJ2-7
TGTGCCAGCAGTGGCCGAAGTTCGGGACAGGCCCTCTCTGGGGCCAACGTCCTGACTTTC	CASSGRSSGQALSGANVLTF	TRBD1	20	.	TRBV25-1	TRBJ2-6
TGTGCCACCAGTGACCGCCGGGACAGGGGGCCTCGGTCTGGGGCCAACGTCCTGACTTTC	CATSDRRDRGPRSGANVLTF	TRBD1	20	.	TRBV24-1	TRBJ2-6
TGTGCCAGCAGCCAAGCATCCCGAGATACGCAGTATTTT	CASSQASRDTQYF	.	13	many	TRBV4-2	TRBJ2-3
TGTGCCAGCAGTTACTCGTCCGGGGCCAGGTTGGATACGCAGTATTTT	CASSYSSGARLDTQYF	.	16	.	TRBV6-6	TRBJ2-3
TGTGCCAGCAGTCTACGGACAGAAGCGACCCAGTACTTC	CASSLRTEATQYF	.	13	.	TRBV13	TRBJ2-5
TGTGCCAGGCCAGTAGAGGGACTAGCGGCAAGCTCCTACAATGAGCAGTTCTTC	CARPVEGLAASSYNEQFF	.	18	.	TRBV21-1	TRBJ2-1
TGTGCCAGCTCACCGCTAGCGGCCCAAGAGACCCAGTACTTC	CASSPLAAQETQYF	TRBD2	14	few	TRBV18	TRBJ2-5
TGCAACGTTGAAAGCAGATCCTACGAGCAGTACTTC	CNVESRSYEQYF	.	12	.	TRBV29-1	TRBJ2-7